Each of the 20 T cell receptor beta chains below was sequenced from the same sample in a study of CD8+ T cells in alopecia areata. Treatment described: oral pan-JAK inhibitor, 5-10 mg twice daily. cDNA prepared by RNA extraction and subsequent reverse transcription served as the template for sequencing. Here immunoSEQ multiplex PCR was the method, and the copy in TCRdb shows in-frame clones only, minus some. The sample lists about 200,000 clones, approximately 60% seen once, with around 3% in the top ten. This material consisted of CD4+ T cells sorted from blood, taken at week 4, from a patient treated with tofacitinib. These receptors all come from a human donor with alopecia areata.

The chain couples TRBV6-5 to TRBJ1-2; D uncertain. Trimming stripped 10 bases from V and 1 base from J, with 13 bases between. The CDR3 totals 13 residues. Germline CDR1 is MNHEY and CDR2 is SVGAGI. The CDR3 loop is CATLEKGNYGYTF. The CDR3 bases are TGTGCCACCTTGGAGAAGGGTAACTATGGCTACACCTTC.

The CDR3 nucleotides read TGTGCCTGGAGTCGCAGGCAGGGCCTTAATGAAAAACTGTTTTTT. Its protein is CAWSRRQGLNEKLFF. The genes are TRBV30 and TRBJ1-4, with D perhaps matching TRBD1 (5 bases). The CDR3 totals 15 residues. The germline gives CDR1 GTSNPN, CDR2 SVGIG (reference sequence). V was pared by 2 bases and J by 4 bases, with 14 bases between.

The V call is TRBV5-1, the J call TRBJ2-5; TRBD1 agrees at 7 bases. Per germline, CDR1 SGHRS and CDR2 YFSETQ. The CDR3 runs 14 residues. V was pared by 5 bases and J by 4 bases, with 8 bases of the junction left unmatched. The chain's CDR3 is CASSRTGELETQYF. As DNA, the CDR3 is TGCGCCAGCAGTCGCACAGGGGAATTAGAGACCCAGTACTTC.

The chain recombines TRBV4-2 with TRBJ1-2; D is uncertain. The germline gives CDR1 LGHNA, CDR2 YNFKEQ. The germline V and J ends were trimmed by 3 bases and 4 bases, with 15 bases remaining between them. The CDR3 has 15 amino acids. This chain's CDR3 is CASSHRNGIIYGYTF. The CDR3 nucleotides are TGTGCCAGCAGCCATCGTAACGGGATTATCTATGGCTACACCTTC.

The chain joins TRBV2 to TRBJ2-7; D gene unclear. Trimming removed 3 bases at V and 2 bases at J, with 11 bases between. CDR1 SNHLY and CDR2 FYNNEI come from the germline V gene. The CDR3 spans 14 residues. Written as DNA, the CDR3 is TGTGCCAGCAGTGATGGTCCCGCCGCCTACGAGCAGTACTTC. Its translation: CASSDGPAAYEQYF. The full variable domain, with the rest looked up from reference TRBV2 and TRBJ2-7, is EPEVTQTPSHQVTQMGQEVILRCVPISNHLYFYWYRQILGQKVEFLVSFYNNEISEKSEIFDDQFSVERPDGSNFTLKIRSTKLEDSAMYFCASSDGPAAYEQYFGPGTRLTVT.

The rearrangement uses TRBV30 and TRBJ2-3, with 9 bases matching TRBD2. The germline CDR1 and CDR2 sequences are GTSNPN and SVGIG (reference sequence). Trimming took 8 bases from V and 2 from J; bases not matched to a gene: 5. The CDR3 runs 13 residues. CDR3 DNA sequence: TGTGCCGGTAGCGGGGGACCCACAGATACGCAGTATTTT. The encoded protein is CAGSGGPTDTQYF.

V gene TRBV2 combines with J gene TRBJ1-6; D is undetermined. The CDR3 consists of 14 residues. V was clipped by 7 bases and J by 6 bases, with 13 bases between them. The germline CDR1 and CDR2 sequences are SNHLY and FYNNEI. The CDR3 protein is CASTSGPFNSPLHF. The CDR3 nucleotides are TGTGCCAGCACCTCGGGCCCATTTAATTCACCCCTCCACTTT.

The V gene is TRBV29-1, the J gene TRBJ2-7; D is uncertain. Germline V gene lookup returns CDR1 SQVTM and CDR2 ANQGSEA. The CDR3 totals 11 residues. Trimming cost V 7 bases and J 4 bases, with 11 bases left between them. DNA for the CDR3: TGCAGCGCCAAGAACAGATACGAGCAGTACTTC. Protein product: CSAKNRYEQYF.

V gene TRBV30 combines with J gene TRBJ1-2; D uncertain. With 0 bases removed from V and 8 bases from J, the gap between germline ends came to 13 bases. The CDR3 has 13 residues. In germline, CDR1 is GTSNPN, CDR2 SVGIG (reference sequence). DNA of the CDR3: TGTGCCTGGAGTGTACTACGCACGGGGGGCTACACCTTC. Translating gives CAWSVLRTGGYTF.

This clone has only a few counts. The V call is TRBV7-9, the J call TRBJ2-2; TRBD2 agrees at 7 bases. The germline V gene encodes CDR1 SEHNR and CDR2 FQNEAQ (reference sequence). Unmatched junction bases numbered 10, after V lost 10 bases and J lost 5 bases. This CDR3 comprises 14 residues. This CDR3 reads CATARLRGTGELFF. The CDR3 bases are TGTGCCACTGCGAGGTTGCGGGGGACCGGGGAGCTGTTTTTT.

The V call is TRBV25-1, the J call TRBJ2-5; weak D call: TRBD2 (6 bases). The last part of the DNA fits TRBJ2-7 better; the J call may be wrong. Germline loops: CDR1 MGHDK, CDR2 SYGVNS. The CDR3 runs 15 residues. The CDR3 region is CASSNAGTLSYEQYF. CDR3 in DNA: TGTGCCAGCAGTAACGCCGGGACTTTATCCTACGAGCAGTACTTC.

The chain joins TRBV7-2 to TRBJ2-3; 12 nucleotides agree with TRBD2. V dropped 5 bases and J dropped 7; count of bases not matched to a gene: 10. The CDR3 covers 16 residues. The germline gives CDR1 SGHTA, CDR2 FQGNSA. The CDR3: CASSAGLAGGLNTQYF. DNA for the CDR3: TGTGCCAGCAGCGCAGGCCTAGCGGGGGGGCTGAATACGCAGTATTTT.

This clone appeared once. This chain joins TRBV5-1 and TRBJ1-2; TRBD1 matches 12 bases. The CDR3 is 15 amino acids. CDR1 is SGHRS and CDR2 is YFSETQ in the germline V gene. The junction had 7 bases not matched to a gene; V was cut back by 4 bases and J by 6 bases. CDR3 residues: CASSPTGTGGNGYTF. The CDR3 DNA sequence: TGCGCCAGCAGCCCAACCGGGACAGGGGGCAATGGCTACACCTTC.

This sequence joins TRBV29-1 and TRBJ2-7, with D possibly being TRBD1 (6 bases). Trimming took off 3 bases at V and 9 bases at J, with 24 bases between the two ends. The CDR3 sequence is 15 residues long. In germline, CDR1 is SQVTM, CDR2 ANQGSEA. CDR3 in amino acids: CSVESGDRWATGQYF. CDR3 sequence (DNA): TGCAGCGTTGAGTCGGGTGACAGGTGGGCTACTGGGCAGTACTTC.

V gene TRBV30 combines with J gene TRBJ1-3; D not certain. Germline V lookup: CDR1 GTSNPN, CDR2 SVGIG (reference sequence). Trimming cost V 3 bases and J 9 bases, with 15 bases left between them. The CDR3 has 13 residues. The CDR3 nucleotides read TGTGCCTGGAGCTTCGGAAGCACGGGCACCATATATTTT. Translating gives CAWSFGSTGTIYF.

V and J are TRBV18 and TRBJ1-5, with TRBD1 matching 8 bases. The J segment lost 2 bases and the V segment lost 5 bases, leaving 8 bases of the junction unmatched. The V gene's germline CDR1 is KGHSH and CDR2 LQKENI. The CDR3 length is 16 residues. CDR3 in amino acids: CASSSQGVRGNQPQHF. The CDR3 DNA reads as TGTGCCAGCTCATCACAGGGGGTAAGGGGCAATCAGCCCCAGCATTTT.

CDR3 bases: TGTGCCAGCAGCGGGGGGGCCTCTGGAAACACCATATATTTT. Translation: CASSGGASGNTIYF. The chain couples TRBV27 to TRBJ1-3; D is possibly TRBD1 (6 bases). The CDR3 is made up of 14 amino acids. V lost 6 bases to trimming and J lost 0 bases, with 9 bases between them. CDR1 is MNHEY, CDR2 SMNVEV, per germline (reference sequence).

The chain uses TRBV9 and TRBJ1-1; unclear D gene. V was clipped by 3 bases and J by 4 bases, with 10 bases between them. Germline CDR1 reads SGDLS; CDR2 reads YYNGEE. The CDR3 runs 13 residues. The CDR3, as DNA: TGTGCCAGCAGCGCCCGTATGGCCACTGAAGCTTTCTTT. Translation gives CASSARMATEAFF.

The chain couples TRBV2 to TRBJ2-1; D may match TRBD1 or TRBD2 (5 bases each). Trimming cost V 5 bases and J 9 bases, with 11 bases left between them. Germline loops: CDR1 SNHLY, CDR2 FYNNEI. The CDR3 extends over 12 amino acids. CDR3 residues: CASSKAGSEQFF. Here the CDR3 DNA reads TGTGCCAGCAGTAAGGCAGGGAGTGAGCAGTTCTTC.

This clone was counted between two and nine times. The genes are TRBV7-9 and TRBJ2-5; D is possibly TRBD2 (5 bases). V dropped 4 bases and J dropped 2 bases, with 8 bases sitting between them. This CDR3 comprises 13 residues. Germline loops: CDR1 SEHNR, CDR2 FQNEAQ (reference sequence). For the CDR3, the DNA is TGTGCCAGCAGCTCGACTACACAAGAGACCCAGTACTTC. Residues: CASSSTTQETQYF.